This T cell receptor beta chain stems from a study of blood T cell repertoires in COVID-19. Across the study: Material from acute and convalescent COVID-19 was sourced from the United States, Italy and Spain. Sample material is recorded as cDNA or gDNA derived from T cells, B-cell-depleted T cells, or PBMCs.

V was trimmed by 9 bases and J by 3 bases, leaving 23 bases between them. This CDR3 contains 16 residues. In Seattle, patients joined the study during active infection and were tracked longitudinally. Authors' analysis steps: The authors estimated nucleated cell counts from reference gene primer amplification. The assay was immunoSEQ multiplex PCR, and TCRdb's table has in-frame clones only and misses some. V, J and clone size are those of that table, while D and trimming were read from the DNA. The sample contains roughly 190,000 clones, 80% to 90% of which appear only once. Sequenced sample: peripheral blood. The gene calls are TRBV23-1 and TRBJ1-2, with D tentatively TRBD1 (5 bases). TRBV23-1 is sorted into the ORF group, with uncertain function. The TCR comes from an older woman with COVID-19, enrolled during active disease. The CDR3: CARKKEQVCTDYGYTF. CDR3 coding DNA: TGCGCCAGGAAAAAGGAACAGGTTTGTACTGACTATGGCTACACCTTC.